One and the same sample provided the 27 T cell receptor beta chains below, sequenced in a study of OX40 agonist ivuxolimab in advanced cancers. The method was immunoSEQ multiplex PCR; TCRdb's version includes in-frame clones alone and lacks a portion of them. The sample includes 67,000 or so clones, about 86% seen only once; the top ten take about 1.1%. The sample consisted of CD4+ or CD8+ T cells sorted from blood, taken in a trial of the OX40 agonist ivuxolimab. The receptors stem from an adult with an advanced solid tumor such as melanoma, head and neck, liver or kidney cancer.

This chain uses TRBV19 with TRBJ1-1; 8 nucleotides align to TRBD1. J gave up 0 bases and V 9 bases, and 9 bases lay outside the gene matches. Per the germline V gene, CDR1 is LNHDA and CDR2 is SQIVND (reference sequence). The CDR3 covers 15 residues. CDR3 in DNA: TGTGCCAGCCACGGACAGGGAGCCTTGAACACTGAAGCTTTCTTT. It yields the protein CASHGQGALNTEAFF.

J is TRBJ1-2 and V is TRBV6-1, with TRBD1 identical over 10 bases. The CDR3 sequence is 14 residues long. The V gene's germline CDR1 is MNHNS and CDR2 SASEGT. With V trimmed by 5 bases and J by 6 bases, 6 bases remained unmatched. The chain's CDR3 is CASSPRQGANGYTF. The CDR3 DNA is TGTGCCAGCAGTCCGAGACAGGGGGCGAATGGCTACACCTTC.

V is TRBV6-5 and J is TRBJ2-7, with D uncertain. The germline gives CDR1 MNHEY, CDR2 SVGAGI. Trimming left V 5 bases short and J 7 bases short, with 9 bases between. The CDR3 totals 11 residues. CDR3 amino acids: CASSEMGEQYF. CDR3 in DNA: TGTGCCAGCAGTGAAATGGGGGAGCAGTACTTC.

The CDR3 reads CASSNPVAGGPYEQYF. The DNA for the CDR3 is TGTGCCAGCAGTAACCCGGTAGCGGGAGGGCCCTACGAGCAGTACTTC. J is TRBJ2-7 and V is TRBV28, with 11 bases identical to TRBD2. J gave up 2 bases and V 5 bases, and 8 bases lay outside the gene matches. Per germline, CDR1 MDHEN and CDR2 SYDVKM. The CDR3 contains 16 residues.

V is TRBV18 and J is TRBJ2-3; D uncertain. Trimming shortened V by 3 bases and J by 5 bases, and 3 bases separated the two germline ends. Germline V gives CDR1 KGHSH, CDR2 LQKENI. The CDR3 contains 11 residues. The CDR3 nucleotides are TGTGCCAGCTCACCGGTAGATACGCAGTATTTT. Amino acid sequence: CASSPVDTQYF.

The chain links TRBV25-1 to TRBJ2-2; TRBD2 aligns across 10 bases. The CDR3 totals 16 residues. Per the germline V gene, CDR1 is MGHDK and CDR2 is SYGVNS. J gave up 4 bases and V 2 bases, and 4 bases lay outside the gene matches. The CDR3 DNA follows: TGTGCCAGCAGTGAAGGAAGGACTAGCGGCACCGGGGAGCTGTTTTTT. Its protein is CASSEGRTSGTGELFF.

This chain uses TRBV28 with TRBJ2-5; no clear D gene. The V gene lost 7 bases and the J gene lost 4 bases, with 10 bases spanning the gap. This CDR3 has 12 residues. Germline CDR1 and CDR2: MDHEN and SYDVKM. Here the CDR3 reads CASTNPVETQYF. CDR3 nucleotide sequence: TGTGCCAGCACTAACCCAGTAGAGACCCAGTACTTC.

The V gene is TRBV11-2, the J gene TRBJ2-5; 7 bases agree with TRBD2. With 8 bases clipped from V and 4 bases from J, the junction kept 7 bases outside the gene matches. Germline lookup yields CDR1 SGHAT and CDR2 FQNNGV. This CDR3 is built from 13 residues. The CDR3 region is CASQPGRGETQYF. Here the CDR3 DNA reads TGTGCCAGCCAACCAGGGAGGGGAGAGACCCAGTACTTC.

The chain carries TRBV7-8 and TRBJ2-5; the D gene is possibly TRBD2 (7 bases). This CDR3 region has 16 residues. In germline, CDR1 is SGHVS, CDR2 FQNEAQ. Trimming stripped 4 bases from V and 6 bases from J, with 21 bases between. This chain's CDR3 is CASSSWGGLGRQTQYF. The CDR3 nucleotides read TGTGCCAGCAGCTCCTGGGGGGGGCTGGGTCGGCAGACCCAGTACTTC.

The CDR3 spells CASSLRRGDGYTF. CDR3 in DNA: TGTGCCAGCAGTTTACGACGCGGGGACGGCTACACCTTC. This sequence joins TRBV28 and TRBJ1-2; D is perhaps TRBD1 (5 bases). Deletions cut 2 bases from V and 8 bases from J, with 12 bases between. The CDR3 length is 13 residues. Germline values: CDR1 MDHEN, CDR2 SYDVKM.

This clone was seen a single time. V is TRBV28 and J is TRBJ2-7; no firm D call. Germline CDR1 MDHEN, CDR2 SYDVKM. The CDR3 length is 14 residues. Trimming took 7 bases from V and 0 from J, leaving 13 bases between them. CDR3: CASKVGGSSYEQYF. In DNA form, the CDR3 reads TGTGCCAGCAAGGTGGGTGGTAGCTCCTACGAGCAGTACTTC.

The chain couples TRBV5-5 to TRBJ2-3, with D possibly being TRBD1 (5 bases). Germline lookup yields CDR1 SGHKS and CDR2 YYEKEE (reference sequence). V shed 3 bases and J shed 5 bases, with 7 bases lying between them. This CDR3 is 12 amino acids long. This CDR3 reads CASSSQGDTQYF. In nucleotides, the CDR3 is TGTGCCAGCAGCTCCCAGGGAGATACGCAGTATTTT.

The chain joins TRBV7-2 to TRBJ1-1, with D possibly TRBD1 on 5 matching bases. The germline gives CDR1 SGHTA, CDR2 FQGNSA. The V end was cut by 3 bases, the J end by 5 bases, with 10 bases between. CDR3 length: 13 amino acids. CDR3 DNA: TGTGCCAGCAGCTTTAAAGGGGAAACTGAAGCTTTCTTT. Its translation is CASSFKGETEAFF.

This sequence joins TRBV6-5 and TRBJ2-7, with 9 bases matching TRBD2. The CDR3 is made up of 15 amino acids. Germline CDR1 reads MNHEY; CDR2 reads SVGAGI. The V and J ends lost 6 bases and 3 bases, in that order; junction bases with no gene match: 9. CDR3 in DNA: TGTGCCAGCAGCCCCATGACTAGCGGATACTACGAGCAGTACTTC. Translated: CASSPMTSGYYEQYF.

V and J are TRBV4-3 and TRBJ2-1; D is undetermined. The CDR3 is 13 amino acids. Looked up from germline, CDR1 is LGHNA and CDR2 is YSLEER. Trimming removed 0 bases from V and 9 bases from J, with 9 bases in between. The CDR3 loop is CASSQEYRAEQFF. The CDR3 coding sequence is TGCGCCAGCAGCCAAGAGTATCGAGCTGAGCAGTTCTTC.

The rearrangement uses TRBV7-2 and TRBJ1-5; 7 nucleotides match TRBD1. The CDR3 extends over 15 amino acids. V shed 5 bases, J shed 4 bases, and the junction held 8 bases outside the gene matches. Germline assignment: CDR1 SGHTA and CDR2 FQGNSA. The CDR3 DNA reads TGTGCCAGCAGCACCTTCGGGACAGCTAATCAGCCCCAGCATTTT. Protein product: CASSTFGTANQPQHF. The full variable domain, rest sourced from reference TRBV7-2 and TRBJ1-5, is GAGVSQSPSNKVTEKGKDVELRCDPISGHTALYWYRQSLGQGLEFLIYFQGNSAPDKSGLPSDRFSAERTGGSVSTLTIQRTQQEDSAVYLCASSTFGTANQPQHFGDGTRLSIL.

The V and J genes are TRBV10-1 and TRBJ2-7; D may be TRBD1 (6 bases). Germline values: CDR1 WNHNN, CDR2 SYGVQD (reference sequence). The CDR3 sequence is 16 residues long. Trimming removed 2 bases at V and 3 bases at J, with 17 bases between. This CDR3 is CASSESRGSGVYEQYF. The CDR3 DNA reads TGCGCCAGCAGTGAGAGTAGGGGGTCAGGGGTCTACGAGCAGTACTTC.

This clone was recorded once. The CDR3 DNA reads as TGTGCCAGCAGCCAAGCTCTCGGAGGGACAGGGGTGTACGAGCAGTACTTC. As protein: CASSQALGGTGVYEQYF. The chain joins TRBV4-2 to TRBJ2-7, with 10 positions matching TRBD1. In germline, CDR1 is LGHNA, CDR2 YNFKEQ. The CDR3 is made up of 17 amino acids. J was trimmed by 4 bases and V by 1 base; bases with no gene match: 10.

The rearrangement uses TRBV7-8 and TRBJ2-1, with TRBD2 identical over 9 bases. The CDR3 length is 17 residues. Looked up from germline, CDR1 is SGHVS and CDR2 is FQNEAQ. Unmatched junction bases numbered 15, after V lost 5 bases and J lost 7 bases. CDR3 region: CASSKKETSGTTNEQFF. CDR3 in DNA: TGTGCCAGCAGCAAAAAAGAGACTAGCGGAACAACTAATGAGCAGTTCTTC.

The chain uses TRBV30 and TRBJ2-1; perhaps TRBD1 as D (6 bases). The germline V gene encodes CDR1 GTSNPN and CDR2 SVGIG (reference sequence). Trimming removed 0 bases from V and 4 bases from J, with 13 bases in between. CDR3 length equals 15 residues. The CDR3 DNA reads as TGTGCCTGGAGTGTACAGGGCGGGCCATACAATGAGCAGTTCTTC. This codes for CAWSVQGGPYNEQFF.

The rearrangement uses TRBV7-8 and TRBJ1-2; possibly TRBD1 for D (5 bases). V was shortened by 4 bases and J by 0 bases, with 12 bases between the two germline ends. Germline V gene data show CDR1 as SGHVS and CDR2 as FQNEAQ. This CDR3 is 15 amino acids long. CDR3 amino acids: CASSSGDRTNYGYTF. In DNA form, the CDR3 reads TGTGCCAGCAGCTCCGGGGACCGAACTAACTATGGCTACACCTTC.

The chain couples TRBV7-2 to TRBJ2-3, with TRBD2 as a possible D gene (6 bases). Trimming removed 8 bases at V and 6 bases at J, with 6 bases between. Germline loops: CDR1 SGHTA, CDR2 FQGNSA. The CDR3 is made up of 10 amino acids. CDR3 in DNA: TGTGCCAGCGGGGGGGATACGCAGTATTTT. Its protein product is CASGGDTQYF.

This clone has just one count. The chain has TRBV27 and TRBJ2-7, with TRBD1 identical over 7 bases. CDR3 length equals 13 residues. V lost 8 bases and J lost 2; bases outside the gene matches: 6. The germline V gene has CDR1 MNHEY and CDR2 SMNVEV (reference sequence). The CDR3 DNA follows: TGTGCCAGCTCCGAGACAGGGACCTACGAGCAGTACTTC. Its protein is CASSETGTYEQYF.

This chain's CDR3 is CASGDYMNTEAFF. The CDR3 DNA is TGTGCCAGCGGGGACTACATGAACACTGAAGCTTTCTTT. The chain uses TRBV11-2 and TRBJ1-1; TRBD1 might be the D (5 bases). Trimming took 8 bases from V and 0 from J, leaving 10 bases between them. Germline V gene data show CDR1 as SGHAT and CDR2 as FQNNGV. This CDR3 is 13 amino acids long.

This chain uses TRBV10-2 with TRBJ1-2; the match to TRBD1 covers 12 bases. Germline CDR1 and CDR2: WSHSY and SAAADI. The CDR3 loop spans 13 amino acids. Losses at the gene ends were 8 bases for V and 8 bases for J; bases not matched to a gene: 6. CDR3 sequence: CASRGQGARGYTF. Written as DNA, the CDR3 is TGCGCCAGCCGGGGACAGGGGGCGCGGGGCTACACCTTC.

The DNA for the CDR3 is TGTGCCAGCAGATTAGCGGGAGGGCCAACGCAGTATTTT. The encoded protein is CASRLAGGPTQYF. This rearrangement joins TRBV5-6 to TRBJ2-3, with 11 bases identical to TRBD2. The CDR3 is 13 amino acids. V was pared by 5 bases and J by 9 bases, with 5 bases of the junction left unmatched. From germline, CDR1 is SGHDT and CDR2 YYEEEE.

The chain is built from TRBV30 and TRBJ2-5; no reliable D call. V lost 1 base and J 9 bases, leaving 15 bases between the germline ends. Germline CDR1 and CDR2: GTSNPN and SVGIG (reference sequence). This CDR3 contains 13 residues. The CDR3 nucleotides are TGTGCCTGGAGTGCCCAGGCTAGTGGGGCCCAGTACTTC. It codes for CAWSAQASGAQYF.